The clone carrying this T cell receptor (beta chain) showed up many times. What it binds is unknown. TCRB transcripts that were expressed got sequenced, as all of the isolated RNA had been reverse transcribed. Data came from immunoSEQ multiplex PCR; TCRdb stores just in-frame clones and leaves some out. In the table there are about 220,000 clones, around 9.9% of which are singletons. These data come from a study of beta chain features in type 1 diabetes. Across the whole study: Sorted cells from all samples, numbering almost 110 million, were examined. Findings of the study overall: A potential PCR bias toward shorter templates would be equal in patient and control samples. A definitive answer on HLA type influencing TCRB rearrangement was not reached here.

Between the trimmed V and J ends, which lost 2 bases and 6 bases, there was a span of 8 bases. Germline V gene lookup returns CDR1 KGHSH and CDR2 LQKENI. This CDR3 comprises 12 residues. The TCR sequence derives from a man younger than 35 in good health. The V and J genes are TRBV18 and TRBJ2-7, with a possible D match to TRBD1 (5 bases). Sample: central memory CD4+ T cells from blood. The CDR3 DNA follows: TGTGCCAGCTCACCAGGACACGGCGAGCAGTACTTC. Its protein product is CASSPGHGEQYF.